The rows below give T cell receptor beta chains drawn from one sample of a study of cytomegalovirus exposure and HLA in healthy donors. The protocol was immunoSEQ multiplex PCR, while the TCRdb copy is restricted to in-frame clones and leaves out a portion. The data hold 95,000 or so clones, with around 81% observed a single time. The sample was PBMCs. These receptors all come from a woman between 65 and 79 years old in good health and CMV-seropositive. The CDR3 runs from the conserved cysteine through the conserved F or W. A D gene is named only where the DNA matches it firmly. Expanded clones get a size class; other rows say once, few or many, or leave the size out.

v_gene	d_gene	j_gene	abundance	CDR3nt	CDR3aa
TRBV5-1	NA	TRBJ2-2	NA	TGCGCCAGCAGCCTACCGACAGGGAACACCGGGGAGCTGTTTTTT	CASSLPTGNTGELFF
TRBV5-1	TRBD2	TRBJ2-1	NA	TGCGCCAGCAGCTTGGTGGCTAGCGGGAGCCCTAGCTCCTACAATGAGCAGTTCTTC	CASSLVASGSPSSYNEQFF
TRBV27	NA	TRBJ1-5	NA	TGTGCCAGCAGCATCTCCGGGGGTATCAATCAGCCCCAGCATTTT	CASSISGGINQPQHF
TRBV6-1	TRBD1	TRBJ2-7	NA	TGTGCCAGCACCTTCGGACAGGGGGCTTCCTACGAGCAGTACTTC	CASTFGQGASYEQYF
TRBV5-4	TRBD1	TRBJ2-1	NA	TGTGCCAGCAGCTCCGGGACAGGATCATCCTCCTACAATGAGCAGTTCTTC	CASSSGTGSSSYNEQFF
TRBV27	NA	TRBJ2-1	NA	TGTGCCAGCAGTTTAATCGGGGGCTCCTACAATGAGCAGTTCTTC	CASSLIGGSYNEQFF
TRBV29-1	NA	TRBJ2-7	NA	TGCAGCGCCGAGGGGGATTCACCCTACGAGCAGTACTTC	CSAEGDSPYEQYF
TRBV20-1	NA	TRBJ2-1	NA	TGCAGTGCTAGAGTAGAGGAGCAGTTCTTC	CSARVEEQFF
TRBV25-1	TRBD2	TRBJ2-5	few	TGTGCCAGCAGTGAACCGGGGGGGCGGGAGCAGTACTTC	CASSEPGGREQYF
TRBV29-1	TRBD1	TRBJ2-6	once	TGCAGCGTGACAGGGGGCTCTGGGGCCAACGTCCTGACTTTC	CSVTGGSGANVLTF
TRBV11-2	NA	TRBJ1-5	NA	TGTGCCAGCAGCCCACTTTCCCAAAAACTGCCCCAGCATTTT	CASSPLSQKLPQHF
TRBV7-2	NA	TRBJ1-5	few	TGTGCCAGCAGCTTCTCCAGACAGCTACCTCAGCCCCAGCATTTT	CASSFSRQLPQPQHF
TRBV5-5	TRBD1	TRBJ1-2	few	TGTGCCAGCAACGAATTGACAGGGGCGGGTGGCTACACCTTC	CASNELTGAGGYTF
TRBV5-1	NA	TRBJ2-7	NA	TGCGCCAGCAGCTCTAGCGTGAGCTCCTACGAGCAGTACTTC	CASSSSVSSYEQYF
TRBV18	TRBD1	TRBJ1-5	few	TGTGCCAGCTCACCGACAGGGGGTTTCACCAATCAGCCCCAGCATTTT	CASSPTGGFTNQPQHF
TRBV30	NA	TRBJ2-1	once	TGTGCCTGGACCAATATGGACTTAAACATCGGCAATGAGCAGTTCTTC	CAWTNMDLNIGNEQFF
TRBV27	NA	TRBJ2-7	NA	TGTGCCAGCAGTTTAGGTAGAACCTACGAGCAGTACTTC	CASSLGRTYEQYF
TRBV29-1	TRBD1	TRBJ1-2	NA	TGCAGCGTGAGGGACAGCTTGATCTATGGCTACACCTTC	CSVRDSLIYGYTF
TRBV28	NA	TRBJ2-3	NA	TGTGCCAGCAGGCGGGGAGGGGGGAATGCAGATACGCAGTATTTT	CASRRGGGNADTQYF
TRBV7-2	TRBD2	TRBJ2-2	NA	TGTGCCAGCAGCTTAAACCTGGGGGGGACCGGGGAGCTGTTTTTT	CASSLNLGGTGELFF
TRBV19	TRBD1	TRBJ1-2	NA	TGTGCCAGTAGTTCAACAGGACAGGGAGAATATGGCTACACCTTC	CASSSTGQGEYGYTF
TRBV5-1	NA	TRBJ2-5	NA	TGCGCCAGCAACGGGGGTAGCCGCACGGGTGAGACCCAGTACTTC	CASNGGSRTGETQYF
TRBV7-3	NA	TRBJ2-5	NA	TGTGCCAGCAGCTTTTTTCCAGGGGTTTGGGAGACCCAGTACTTC	CASSFFPGVWETQYF
TRBV7-2	NA	TRBJ2-1	NA	TGTGCCAGCAGCTCACAAGGTGGAGCGCACCTTTACAATGAGCAGTTCTTC	CASSSQGGAHLYNEQFF
TRBV19	TRBD2	TRBJ2-3	NA	TGTGCCAGTAGTGTCCCGGCGGGAGGGATGACAGATACGCAGTATTTT	CASSVPAGGMTDTQYF
TRBV5-5	NA	TRBJ1-1	few	TGTGCCAGCAGCTTGGCCTCTCTTGTGAACACTGAAGCTTTCTTT	CASSLASLVNTEAFF
TRBV29-1	NA	TRBJ2-7	once	TGCAGCGTTGACCTCGGGACTTACGAGCAGTACTTC	CSVDLGTYEQYF
TRBV11-2	TRBD1	TRBJ2-2	NA	TGTGCCAGCAGCTTAGCGGGACAGGGAAAAACCGGGGAGCTGTTTTTT	CASSLAGQGKTGELFF
TRBV19	TRBD1	TRBJ2-1	NA	TGTGCCAGTAGTACGGACAGGACTCCCAATGAGCAGTTCTTC	CASSTDRTPNEQFF
TRBV11-3	TRBD2	TRBJ2-3	few	TGTGCCAGCAGCTTAGCGGGAGGGCTGGGCACAGATACGCAGTATTTT	CASSLAGGLGTDTQYF
TRBV5-1	NA	TRBJ2-3	NA	TGCGCCAGCAGCTTGGCCGCGTCAGGGAACACAGATACGCAGTATTTT	CASSLAASGNTDTQYF
TRBV6-5	TRBD2	TRBJ2-5	few	TGTGCCAGCAGCCCCTCGGGAGGGAAAGGACAGACCCAGTACTTC	CASSPSGGKGQTQYF
TRBV7-3	TRBD1	TRBJ1-1	NA	TGTGCCAGCAGTCCCAACAGGGGGCGGACTGAAGCTTTCTTT	CASSPNRGRTEAFF
TRBV19	TRBD2	TRBJ2-1	once	TGTGCCAGTAGTATGCGCGCCGGGACTACGATCAATGAGCAGTTCTTC	CASSMRAGTTINEQFF
TRBV18	NA	TRBJ2-3	once	TGTGCCAGCTCACCCACGGTAGCAGAAGATACGCAGTATTTT	CASSPTVAEDTQYF
TRBV5-4	TRBD1	TRBJ2-5	once	TGTGCCAGCAGACGAAACAGGGGAGAGACCCAGTACTTC	CASRRNRGETQYF
TRBV5-1	TRBD1	TRBJ1-4	NA	TGCGCCAGCAGCTCCGAACCGACAGGGCTCAGTGAAAAACTGTTTTTT	CASSSEPTGLSEKLFF
TRBV25-1	TRBD2	TRBJ2-7	NA	TGTGCCAGCGGGACTAGCGGGCGATTTGCCTACGAGCAGTACTTC	CASGTSGRFAYEQYF
TRBV7-9	TRBD2	TRBJ2-7	NA	TGTGCCAGCAGCCCGGGACTAGCGGGGGTGTACGAGCAGTACTTC	CASSPGLAGVYEQYF
TRBV30	NA	TRBJ2-7	once	TGTGCCTGGAAGGTGGGCGCCAACTCCTACGAGCAGTACTTC	CAWKVGANSYEQYF
TRBV19	NA	TRBJ1-5	few	TGTGCCAGTAGTATCGGCAGGATAGATCAGCCCCAGCATTTT	CASSIGRIDQPQHF
TRBV18	TRBD2	TRBJ2-7	NA	TGTGCCAGCTCACTTCCGGGACTAGCGGGAGTAAGGTCCTACGAGCAGTACTTC	CASSLPGLAGVRSYEQYF
TRBV15	TRBD1	TRBJ2-4	NA	TGTGCCACCAGCAGGGGGGGACAGGCAGAAAACATTCAGTACTTC	CATSRGGQAENIQYF
TRBV18	NA	TRBJ2-2	NA	TGTGCCAGCTCACCCTTGAACACCGGGGAGCTGTTTTTT	CASSPLNTGELFF
TRBV6-4	TRBD1	TRBJ2-2	NA	TGTGCCAGCAGTGGAGACAGGGGGATGAACACCGGGGAGCTGTTTTTT	CASSGDRGMNTGELFF
TRBV14	TRBD2	TRBJ2-3	NA	TGTGCCAGCAGCCAGCGGGGGTGGACAGATACGCAGTATTTT	CASSQRGWTDTQYF
TRBV5-5	NA	TRBJ2-5	NA	TGTGCCAGCAGCTCCGCTAGGGGCACCCAAGAGACCCAGTACTTC	CASSSARGTQETQYF
TRBV18	NA	TRBJ2-3	NA	TGTGCCAGCTCACCACCGAGCGGGCAAAGAGGCACAGATACGCAGTATTTT	CASSPPSGQRGTDTQYF
TRBV30	TRBD2	TRBJ2-2	NA	TGTGCCTGGAGTGTCTTAGCGGGAAGGGGCGGGGAGCTGTTTTTT	CAWSVLAGRGGELFF
TRBV7-3	TRBD2	TRBJ2-2	NA	TGTGCCAGCACCTTAGGCGGGGGGAACACCGGGGAGCTGTTTTTT	CASTLGGGNTGELFF
TRBV7-2	NA	TRBJ2-1	NA	TGTGCCAGCAGGGCGCCCCCAGGGGGGACCTACAATGAGCAGTTCTTC	CASRAPPGGTYNEQFF
TRBV19	TRBD1	TRBJ1-1	NA	TGTGCCAGTAGTCAAAGGGCCGGGACAGGGTGGGGCACTGAAGCTTTCTTT	CASSQRAGTGWGTEAFF
TRBV19	TRBD1	TRBJ2-3	NA	TGTGCCAGTAGTGTCTGGGACAGCAGCACAGATACGCAGTATTTT	CASSVWDSSTDTQYF
TRBV5-1	TRBD1	TRBJ1-1	once	TGCGCCAGCAGCCGAAATCGCCTTACAGGGGGGAACACTGAAGCTTTCTTT	CASSRNRLTGGNTEAFF
TRBV30	NA	TRBJ1-2	NA	TGTGCCTGTCCTCGCAGGGACTATGGCTACACCTTC	CACPRRDYGYTF
TRBV5-1	TRBD1	TRBJ2-6	NA	TGCGCCAGCAGCTTACCCCCGGGGACAGGGGCTGGGGCCAACGTCCTGACTTTC	CASSLPPGTGAGANVLTF
TRBV28	TRBD1	TRBJ1-1	NA	TGTGCCAGCATCGGAGACAGGGGAAAGGGTAACACTGAAGCTTTCTTT	CASIGDRGKGNTEAFF
TRBV4-3	TRBD2	TRBJ2-7	NA	TGCGCCAGCAGCCAAGATATGACTAGCGGAGATTACGAGCAGTACTTC	CASSQDMTSGDYEQYF
TRBV11-2	NA	TRBJ2-3	few	TGTGCCAGCAGCTCTCCTCGACTAGCAGATACGCAGTATTTT	CASSSPRLADTQYF
TRBV5-1	TRBD2	TRBJ2-7	NA	TGCGCCAGCAGCTACCTAGCGGGGGGATACGAGCAGTACTTC	CASSYLAGGYEQYF